The entry that follows covers one TCR beta chain sequence. Repertoires were generated with immunoSEQ multiplex PCR, while TCRdb's copy carries only in-frame clones and drops some. The sample records tens of thousands of clones, about 87% being singletons. Germline V lookup: CDR1 KGHDR, CDR2 SFDVKD. V was pared by 4 bases and J by 5 bases, with 9 bases of the junction left unmatched. The CDR3 is 16 residues long. The source of the sample is a study of blood T cell repertoires in COVID-19. This chain joins TRBV24-1 and TRBJ2-5; 10 bases are a match to TRBD1. Sequenced material: peripheral blood. This TCR was sampled from a man aged 70-80 years with acute or convalescent COVID-19. In DNA, the CDR3 is TGTGCCACCAGTGACCATGCCGGGACAGGGGTGGAGACCCAGTACTTC. Amino acid sequence: CATSDHAGTGVETQYF.